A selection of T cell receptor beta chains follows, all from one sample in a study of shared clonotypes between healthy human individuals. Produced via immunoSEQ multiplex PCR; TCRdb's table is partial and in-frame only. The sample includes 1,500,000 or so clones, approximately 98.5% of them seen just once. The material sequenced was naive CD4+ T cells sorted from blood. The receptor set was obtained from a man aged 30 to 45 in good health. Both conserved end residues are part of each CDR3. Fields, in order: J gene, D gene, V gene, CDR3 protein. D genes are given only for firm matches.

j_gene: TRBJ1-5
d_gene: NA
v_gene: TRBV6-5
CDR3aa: CASSTRQYNQPQHF

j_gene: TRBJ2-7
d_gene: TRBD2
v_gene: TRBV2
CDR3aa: CASSGLAGVEEQYF

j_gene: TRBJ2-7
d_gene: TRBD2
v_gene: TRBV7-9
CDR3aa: CASSPGTSGRGLMYEQYF

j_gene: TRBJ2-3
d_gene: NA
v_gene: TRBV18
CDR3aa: CASSPPREELTDTQYF

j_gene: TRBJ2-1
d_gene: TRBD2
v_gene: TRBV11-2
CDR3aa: CASSFGSLAGASEQFF

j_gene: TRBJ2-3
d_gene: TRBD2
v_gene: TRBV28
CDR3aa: CASSSRLAGRADTQYF

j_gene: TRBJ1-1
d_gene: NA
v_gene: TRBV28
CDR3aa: CASTWVRDTEAFF

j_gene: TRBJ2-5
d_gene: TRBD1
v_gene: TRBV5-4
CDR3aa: CASSSWTGNQETQYF

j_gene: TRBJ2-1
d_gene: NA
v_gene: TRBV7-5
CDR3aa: CARSFTLGERVSYNEQFF

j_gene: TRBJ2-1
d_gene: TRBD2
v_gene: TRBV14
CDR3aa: CASSRAGGSQFF

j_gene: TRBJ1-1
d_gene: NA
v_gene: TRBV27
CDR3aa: CASSPRTVLTEAFF

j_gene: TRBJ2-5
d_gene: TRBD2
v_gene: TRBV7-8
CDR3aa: CASSGRLAGVRAQYF

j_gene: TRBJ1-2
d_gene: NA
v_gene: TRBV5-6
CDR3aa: CASSSGRGRGPGYTF

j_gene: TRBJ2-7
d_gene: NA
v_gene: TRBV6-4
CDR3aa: CASSVEQGGTYEQYF

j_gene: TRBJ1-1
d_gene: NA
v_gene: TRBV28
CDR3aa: CASSSPGENTEAFF

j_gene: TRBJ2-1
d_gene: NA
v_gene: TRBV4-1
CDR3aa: CASSHHLLAPKFF

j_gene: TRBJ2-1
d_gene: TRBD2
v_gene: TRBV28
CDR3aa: CASSTGLAGGPGLNEQFF

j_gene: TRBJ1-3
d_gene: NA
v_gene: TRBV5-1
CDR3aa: CASSPGFQISGNTIYF

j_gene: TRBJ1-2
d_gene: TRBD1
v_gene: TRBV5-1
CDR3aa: CASSQPGQGNTF

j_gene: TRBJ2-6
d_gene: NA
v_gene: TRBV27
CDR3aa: CASSPLPPGATGANVLTF

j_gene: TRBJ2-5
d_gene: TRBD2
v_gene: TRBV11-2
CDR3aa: CASRPRTDLTSGTWETQYF

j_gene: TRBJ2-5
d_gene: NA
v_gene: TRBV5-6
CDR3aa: CASSPRGSTRETQYF

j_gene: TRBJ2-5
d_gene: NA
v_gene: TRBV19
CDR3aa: CASSIVRKETQYF

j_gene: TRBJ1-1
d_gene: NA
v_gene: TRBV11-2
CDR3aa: CASSSNKNTEAFF

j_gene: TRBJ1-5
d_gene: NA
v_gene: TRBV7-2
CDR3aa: CASSLVEGRRQPQHF

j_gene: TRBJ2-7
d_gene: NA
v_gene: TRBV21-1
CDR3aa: CAQLAGGGEQYF

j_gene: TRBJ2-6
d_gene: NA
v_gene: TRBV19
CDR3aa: CASSIVRGSGANVLTF

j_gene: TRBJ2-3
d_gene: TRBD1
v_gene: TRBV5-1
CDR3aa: CASSHGQGITDTQYF

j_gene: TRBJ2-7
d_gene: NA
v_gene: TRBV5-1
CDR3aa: CASSPPFRDGLEQYF

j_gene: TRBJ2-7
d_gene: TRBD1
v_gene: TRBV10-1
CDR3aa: CASSESLGQGISGRSYEQYF

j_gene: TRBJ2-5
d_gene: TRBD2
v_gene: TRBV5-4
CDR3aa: CASSGTGLAHQETQYF

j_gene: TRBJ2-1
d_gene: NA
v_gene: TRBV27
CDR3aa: CASSPPDRPNEQFF

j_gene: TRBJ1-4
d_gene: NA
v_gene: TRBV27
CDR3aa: CASRPSIYEKLFF

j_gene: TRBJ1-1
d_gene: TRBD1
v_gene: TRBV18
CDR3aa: CASSYRGDMNTEAFF

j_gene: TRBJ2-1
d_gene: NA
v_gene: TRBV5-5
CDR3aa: CASSLYLASEQFF

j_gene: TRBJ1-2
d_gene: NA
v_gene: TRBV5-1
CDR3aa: CASSLGTSHGYTF

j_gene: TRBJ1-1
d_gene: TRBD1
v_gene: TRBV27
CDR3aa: CASSSYRDRGSNTEAFF

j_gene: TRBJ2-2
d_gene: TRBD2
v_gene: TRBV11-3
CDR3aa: CASSPSGRTGELFF

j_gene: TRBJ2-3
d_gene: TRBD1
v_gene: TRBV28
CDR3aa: CASRNRGSTDTQYF

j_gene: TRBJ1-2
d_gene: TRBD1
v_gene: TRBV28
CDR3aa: CASSFPVGGQNYGYTF